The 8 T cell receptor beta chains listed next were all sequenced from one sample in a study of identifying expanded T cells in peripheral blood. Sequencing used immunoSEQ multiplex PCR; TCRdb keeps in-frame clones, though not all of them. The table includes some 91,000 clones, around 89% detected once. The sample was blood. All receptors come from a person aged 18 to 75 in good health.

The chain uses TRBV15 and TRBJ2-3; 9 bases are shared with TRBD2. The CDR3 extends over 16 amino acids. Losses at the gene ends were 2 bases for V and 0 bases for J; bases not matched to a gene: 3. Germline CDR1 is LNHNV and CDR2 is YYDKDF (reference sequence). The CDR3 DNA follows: TGTGCCACCAGCAGACCAGCGGGAGGAAGCACAGATACGCAGTATTTT. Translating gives CATSRPAGGSTDTQYF.

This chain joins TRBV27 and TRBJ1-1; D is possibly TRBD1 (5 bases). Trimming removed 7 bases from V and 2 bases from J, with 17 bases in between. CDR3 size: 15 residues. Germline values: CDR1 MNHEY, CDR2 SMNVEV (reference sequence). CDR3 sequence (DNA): TGTGCCAGCATTAGTCTTATCGGGACCAACACTGAAGCTTTCTTT. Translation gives CASISLIGTNTEAFF.

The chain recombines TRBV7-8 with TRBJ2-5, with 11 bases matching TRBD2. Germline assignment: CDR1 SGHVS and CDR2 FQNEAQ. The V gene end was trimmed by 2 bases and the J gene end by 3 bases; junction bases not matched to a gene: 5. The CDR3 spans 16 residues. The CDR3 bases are TGTGCCAGCAGCTTACTCCTAGCGGGGGGAAAAGAGACCCAGTACTTC. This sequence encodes CASSLLLAGGKETQYF. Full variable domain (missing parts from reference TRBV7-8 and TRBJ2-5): GAGVSQSPRYKVAKRGQDVALRCDPISGHVSLFWYQQALGQGPEFLTYFQNEAQLDKSGLPSDRFFAERPEGSVSTLKIQRTQQEDSAVYLCASSLLLAGGKETQYFGPGTRLLVL.

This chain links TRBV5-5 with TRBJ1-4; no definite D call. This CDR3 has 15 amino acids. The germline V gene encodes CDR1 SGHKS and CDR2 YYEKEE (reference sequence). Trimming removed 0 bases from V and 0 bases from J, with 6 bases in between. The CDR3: CASSLERTTNEKLFF. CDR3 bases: TGTGCCAGCAGCTTGGAAAGGACAACTAATGAAAAACTGTTTTTT. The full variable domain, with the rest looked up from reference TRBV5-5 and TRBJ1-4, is DAGVTQSPTHLIKTRGQQVTLRCSPISGHKSVSWYQQVLGQGPQFIFQYYEKEERGRGNFPDRFSARQFPNYSSELNVNALLLGDSALYLCASSLERTTNEKLFFGSGTQLSVL.

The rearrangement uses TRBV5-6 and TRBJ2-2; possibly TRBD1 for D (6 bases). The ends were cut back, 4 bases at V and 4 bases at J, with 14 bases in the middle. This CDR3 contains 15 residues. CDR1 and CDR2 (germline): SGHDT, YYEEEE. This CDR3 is CASSPALGATGELFF. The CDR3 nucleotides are TGTGCCAGCAGCCCCGCCTTGGGGGCCACCGGGGAGCTGTTTTTT. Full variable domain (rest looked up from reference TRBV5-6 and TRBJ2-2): DAGVTQSPTHLIKTRGQQVTLRCSPKSGHDTVSWYQQALGQGPQFIFQYYEEEERQRGNFPDRFSGHQFPNYSSELNVNALLLGDSALYLCASSPALGATGELFFGEGSRLTVL.

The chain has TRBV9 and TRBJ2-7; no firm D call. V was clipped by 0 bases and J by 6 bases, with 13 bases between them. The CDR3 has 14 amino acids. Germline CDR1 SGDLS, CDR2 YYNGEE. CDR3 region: CASSVDVVSFEQYF. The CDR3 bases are TGTGCCAGCAGCGTAGATGTTGTTAGTTTCGAGCAGTACTTC.

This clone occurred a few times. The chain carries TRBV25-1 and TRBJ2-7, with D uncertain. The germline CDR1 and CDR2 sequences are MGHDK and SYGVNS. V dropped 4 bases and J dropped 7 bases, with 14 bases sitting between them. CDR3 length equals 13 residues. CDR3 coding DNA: TGTGCCAGCAGTGTAACGGGTTCATTGGAGCAGTACTTC. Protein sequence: CASSVTGSLEQYF.

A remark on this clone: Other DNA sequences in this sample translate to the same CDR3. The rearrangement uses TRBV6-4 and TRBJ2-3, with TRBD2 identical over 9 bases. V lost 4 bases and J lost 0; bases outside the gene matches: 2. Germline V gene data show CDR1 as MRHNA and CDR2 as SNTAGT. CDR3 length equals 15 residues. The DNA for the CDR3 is TGTGCCAGCAGTGCGACTAGCGGAAGCACAGATACGCAGTATTTT. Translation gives CASSATSGSTDTQYF.